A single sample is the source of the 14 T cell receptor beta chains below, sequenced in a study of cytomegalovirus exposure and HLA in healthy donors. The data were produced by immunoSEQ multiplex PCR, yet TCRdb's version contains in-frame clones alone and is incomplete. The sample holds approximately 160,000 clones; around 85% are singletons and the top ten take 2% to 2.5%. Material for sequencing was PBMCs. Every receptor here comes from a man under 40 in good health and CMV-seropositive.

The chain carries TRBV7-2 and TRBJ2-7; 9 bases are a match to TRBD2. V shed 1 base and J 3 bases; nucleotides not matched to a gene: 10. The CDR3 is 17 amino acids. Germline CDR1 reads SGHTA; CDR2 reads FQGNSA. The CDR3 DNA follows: TGTGCCAGCAGCTTAGAAGCGGGGGGCCATCTCGACTACGAGCAGTACTTC. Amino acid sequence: CASSLEAGGHLDYEQYF.

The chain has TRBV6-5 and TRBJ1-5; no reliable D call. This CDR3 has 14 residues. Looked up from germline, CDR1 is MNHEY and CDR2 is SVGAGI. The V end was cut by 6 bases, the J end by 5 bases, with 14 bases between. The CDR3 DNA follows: TGTGCCAGCAGACCTGTCCTCTACGATCAGCCCCAGCATTTT. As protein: CASRPVLYDQPQHF.

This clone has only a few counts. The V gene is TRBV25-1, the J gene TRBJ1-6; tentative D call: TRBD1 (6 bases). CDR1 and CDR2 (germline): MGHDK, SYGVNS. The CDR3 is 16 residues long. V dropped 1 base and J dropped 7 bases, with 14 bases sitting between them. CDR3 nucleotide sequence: TGTGCCAGCAGTGAATTCGGGGGGACATTCAATTCACCCCTCCACTTT. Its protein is CASSEFGGTFNSPLHF. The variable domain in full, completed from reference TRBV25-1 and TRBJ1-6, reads EADIYQTPRYLVIGTGKKITLECSQTMGHDKMYWYQQDPGMELHLIHYSYGVNSTEKGDLSSESTVSRIRTEHFPLTLESARPSHTSQYLCASSEFGGTFNSPLHFGNGTRLTVT.

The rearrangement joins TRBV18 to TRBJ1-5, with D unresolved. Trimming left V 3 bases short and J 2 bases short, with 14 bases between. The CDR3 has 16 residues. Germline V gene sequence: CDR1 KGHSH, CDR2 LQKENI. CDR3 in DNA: TGTGCCAGCTCACCCCCCCTGTCAGAAGGCAATCAGCCCCAGCATTTT. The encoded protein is CASSPPLSEGNQPQHF.

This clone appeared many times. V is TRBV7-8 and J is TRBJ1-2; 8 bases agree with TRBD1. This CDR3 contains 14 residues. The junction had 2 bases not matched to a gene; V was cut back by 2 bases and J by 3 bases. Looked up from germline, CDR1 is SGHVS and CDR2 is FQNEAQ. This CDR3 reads CASSLRTGHYGYTF. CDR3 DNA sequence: TGTGCCAGCAGCTTACGGACAGGGCACTATGGCTACACCTTC.

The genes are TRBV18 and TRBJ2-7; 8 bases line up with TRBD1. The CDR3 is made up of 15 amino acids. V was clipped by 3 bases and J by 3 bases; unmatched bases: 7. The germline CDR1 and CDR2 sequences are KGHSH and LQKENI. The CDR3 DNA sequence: TGTGCCAGCTCACCCACGACAGGGGCGGACTACGAGCAGTACTTC. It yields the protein CASSPTTGADYEQYF.

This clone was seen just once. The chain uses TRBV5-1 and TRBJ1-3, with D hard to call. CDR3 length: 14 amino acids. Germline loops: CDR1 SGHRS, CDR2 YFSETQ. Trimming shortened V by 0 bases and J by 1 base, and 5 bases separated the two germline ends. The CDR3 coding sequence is TGCGCCAGCAGCTTGGATAGTTCTGGAAACACCATATATTTT. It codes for CASSLDSSGNTIYF.

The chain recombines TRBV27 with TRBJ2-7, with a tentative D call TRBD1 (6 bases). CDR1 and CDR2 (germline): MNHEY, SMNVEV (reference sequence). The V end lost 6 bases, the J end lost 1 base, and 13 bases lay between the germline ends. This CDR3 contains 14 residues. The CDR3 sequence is CASRSAGASYEQYF. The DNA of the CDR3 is TGTGCCAGCAGATCGGCAGGGGCTTCCTACGAGCAGTACTTC.

CDR3 residues: CASSQQGGEYGYTF. The CDR3 nucleotides are TGTGCCAGTAGTCAGCAGGGAGGGGAGTATGGCTACACCTTC. The V and J genes are TRBV19 and TRBJ1-2; the D gene is possibly TRBD1 (5 bases). Trimming removed 5 bases at V and 5 bases at J, with 15 bases between. This CDR3 has 14 residues. In germline, CDR1 is LNHDA, CDR2 SQIVND (reference sequence).

DNA of the CDR3: TGTGCCAGCAGCTCTCTGGGGGGGGGACTCTCCTCCTACGAGCAGTACTTC. Protein sequence: CASSSLGGGLSSYEQYF. The chain employs TRBV21-1 and TRBJ2-7; TRBD2 was called by the table and not checked on the DNA. TRBV21-1 is deemed a pseudogene. The CDR3 totals 17 residues.

The DNA of the CDR3 is TGTGCCAGCAGCCTCCGACAGCACTCCTACGAGCAGTACTTC. This translates into CASSLRQHSYEQYF. The rearrangement uses TRBV11-3 and TRBJ2-7, with D perhaps TRBD1 (5 bases). Trimming left V 5 bases short and J 0 bases short, with 11 bases between. This CDR3 comprises 14 residues. The germline CDR1 and CDR2 sequences are SGHNT and YENEEA. Supplemented by reference TRBV11-3 and TRBJ2-7, the full variable domain reads EAGVVQSPRYKIIEKKQPVAFWCNPISGHNTLYWYLQNLGQGPELLIRYENEEAVDDSQLPKDRFSAERLKGVDSTLKIQPAELGDSAVYLCASSLRQHSYEQYFGPGTRLTVT.

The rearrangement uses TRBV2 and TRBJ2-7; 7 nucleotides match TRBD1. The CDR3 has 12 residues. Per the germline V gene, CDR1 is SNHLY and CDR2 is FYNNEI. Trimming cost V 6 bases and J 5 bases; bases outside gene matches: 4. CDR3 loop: CASRTGSNEQYF. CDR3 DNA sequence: TGTGCCAGCAGGACAGGGTCCAACGAGCAGTACTTC.

The CDR3 protein is CASSQGASGHNEQFF. In DNA, the CDR3 is TGCGCCAGCAGCCAAGGCGCTAGCGGACACAATGAGCAGTTCTTC. V gene TRBV4-3 combines with J gene TRBJ2-1; 7 positions agree with TRBD2. This CDR3 is built from 15 residues. Germline V CDR1 and CDR2: LGHNA, YSLEER. V lost 1 base, J lost 5 bases, and 5 bases stayed unmatched.

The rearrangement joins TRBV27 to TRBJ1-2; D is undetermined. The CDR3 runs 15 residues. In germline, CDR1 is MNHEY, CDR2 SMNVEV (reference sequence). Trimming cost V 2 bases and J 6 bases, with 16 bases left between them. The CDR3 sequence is CASSLGLQVGDGYTF. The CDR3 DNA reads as TGTGCCAGCAGTTTAGGCCTTCAAGTCGGGGATGGCTACACCTTC.